The 3 T cell receptor beta chains below come from one sample, sequenced in a study of blood T cell repertoires in COVID-19. The data were produced by immunoSEQ multiplex PCR, yet TCRdb's version contains in-frame clones alone and is incomplete. The table lists fewer than 300,000 clones, about nine tenths of them singletons. The sequenced sample was peripheral blood. These receptors were obtained from a man in his 60s who had recovered from COVID-19.

The CDR3 is CASSQVGQRDYGYTF. The CDR3 DNA reads TGCGCCAGCAGCCAAGTTGGACAGCGTGACTATGGCTACACCTTC. The rearrangement links TRBV4-1 to TRBJ1-2, with a possible D match to TRBD1 (6 bases). Per the germline V gene, CDR1 is MGHRA and CDR2 is YSYEKL. The CDR3 spans 15 residues. V was trimmed by 1 base and J by 3 bases, leaving 12 bases between them.

The rearrangement uses TRBV18 and TRBJ2-6; D uncertain. The CDR3 runs 15 residues. The V gene's germline CDR1 is KGHSH and CDR2 LQKENI. The V end lost 2 bases, the J end lost 6 bases, and 11 bases lay between the germline ends. The CDR3 loop is CASSPAGPEANVLTF. CDR3 sequence (DNA): TGTGCCAGCTCACCAGCAGGCCCGGAGGCCAACGTCCTGACTTTC.

The rearrangement uses TRBV18 and TRBJ2-7; 8 bases are shared with TRBD1. The J segment lost 6 bases and the V segment lost 5 bases, leaving 12 bases of the junction unmatched. This CDR3 is 15 amino acids long. Germline CDR1 KGHSH, CDR2 LQKENI. The DNA of the CDR3 is TGTGCCAGCTCAAGCCCGGACAGGGTTAAATCCGAGCAGTACTTC. This sequence encodes CASSSPDRVKSEQYF.